The T cell receptor beta chain under discussion was sequenced for a study of T cell responses to AZD1222 COVID-19 vaccine (dated by TCRdb to 2020 to 2023). For the wider study: A total of just over 230 trial participants underwent TCR sequencing, of whom about 200 received two doses of AZD1222 and some 25 received two doses of the MenACWY control vaccine. Trial participants were enrolled by age into subgroups of 18-55, 56-69 and 70-plus years, and about 150, 27 and 61 TCR-sequenced participants, respectively, were included in these subgroups.

The label giving this sample's time point can be read as: about 28 days (+/-7) after the second vaccine dose. AZD1222 recipients whose second dose came at about 4 weeks and those whose second dose came at about 12 weeks were combined into one group, since spike-specific TCR depth and breadth did not differ between the two schedules. The vaccinee samples were drawn from two UK trials, COV001 and COV002, one of which was a single-blind randomized controlled phase 2/3 trial testing AZD1222 (ChAdOx1 nCoV-19) in healthy adults. For TCRbeta chain sequencing, PBMC samples from trial participants were taken at day 0 and at day 28 after the second dose. The CDR3 regions of human TCRbeta chains were subjected to immunosequencing. The source study handled its data this way. Repertoire TCRs were matched against a reference library of SARS-CoV-2-specific TCRs generated with the MIRA antigen-specificity platform. Breadth was defined as the fraction of unique TCRs that were SARS-CoV-2-associated, and depth was defined as the fraction of total T cells that were SARS-CoV-2-associated. Using the MIRA data, each spike-specific TCR was mapped to the spike region that the TCR reacts to and placed in a CD4 or CD8 class. Log10-transformed breadth and depth values were compared by one-way ANOVA with Sidak's multiple comparisons tests. As stored in TCRdb, this immuneACCESS dataset retains in-frame rearrangements with V and J assigned. A fraction of the clones does not appear; measured against another copy, unresolved V genes explain less than half of the discrepancy, and the remainder lacks a known reason. D and trimming were read from the DNA, whereas the V and J calls and clone size are those reported in that table. This sample has over 100,000 clones in its table, and around 90% of those were observed once. The ten largest clones add up to around 2.5% of the sample.

Findings and caveats that apply to the study as a whole: No day 14 peak-response samples were available, so repertoires were characterized only after the peak T cell response. Reportedly, close to half of the unique spike-specific TCRs recognized epitopes lying outside the regions that are mutated in the B.1.351 and B.1.1.7 variants. In the small 56-69-year group, the increase in depth fell short of significance, most likely because of low power. Most participants were white British and females outnumbered males, and the authors suggested that clonal diversity may have been underestimated. The whole spike protein was spanned by vaccine-associated CD4 TCRs, and dominant responses were seen in regions 160-218 and 743-854. After two AZD1222 doses, both the breadth and the depth of spike-specific TCRs were significantly higher than at day 0 and than in MenACWY recipients. Conclusions about previously exposed vaccinees are limited, since just a handful of AZD1222 recipients were seropositive for SARS-CoV-2 at baseline.

Note on this clone: What this receptor recognizes is not known. No much larger clone is present one base from it, and per-base qualities are unavailable.

The junction shows trimming of 4 bases on V and 8 bases on J, plus 14 bases between the germline ends. The CDR3 spans 13 residues, from the cysteine through the phenylalanine. The kept DNA is CDR3 alone, 39 bases in frame from the first base. Based on the germline V gene (reference sequence), the CDR1 and CDR2 sequences are SGHAT and FQDESV. The chain couples TRBV11-1 to TRBJ1-2; TRBD1 is perhaps the D gene, given 6 matching bases. The material was peripheral blood, obtained 28 days after the second AZD1222 dose. This TCR was sampled from an adult who received the AZD1222 COVID-19 vaccine. The CDR3 region has the sequence CASSSIQGYGYTF. The sequenced DNA: TGTGCCAGCAGCTCCATACAGGGATACGGCTACACCTTC.